This TCR beta chain was observed in a study of spatial heterogeneity in lung cancer. Whole-study results and caveats: Tracking of tumor mutation counts was seen in expanded intratumoral alpha and beta TCR counts.

Time point reported: sample taken at primary tumor resection. This clonotype was seen ten or more times. As yet, its antigen is unknown. A library made for alpha chains picked up this beta chain off target, so its size means little. Using its own MiXCR run on the 5' RACE reads, TCRdb lists one record per CDR3 protein. Among 18,000 or so distinct CDR3 sequences listed, roughly 5.8% were seen once. The V gene end was trimmed by 3 bases and the J gene end by 2 bases; junction bases not matched to a gene: 12. From germline, CDR1 is SEHNR and CDR2 FQNEAQ (reference sequence). This CDR3 spans 18 amino acids.

This chain links TRBV7-9 with TRBJ2-1; 8 bases line up with TRBD1. The clonotype originates from a female donor with early-stage non-small cell lung cancer. Sequencing was performed on lung tumor tissue, taken at surgery. CDR3 nucleotides: TGTGCCAGCAGCTTTGGGAGGACAAGGACAGGGCCCTACAATGAGCAGTTCTTC. It specifies CASSFGRTRTGPYNEQFF.